This paragraph covers one T cell receptor (beta chain) sequence. Antigen: not known. Other DNA sequences of this sample code for an identical CDR3. This specimen belongs to a study of T cell responses to AZD1222 COVID-19 vaccine. Study outcomes and limitations: Along spike, vaccine-associated CD4 TCRs were found throughout, with dominance at 160-218 and 743-854.

V was clipped by 2 bases and J by 2 bases, with 7 bases between them. The CDR3 is 14 amino acids. In germline, CDR1 is MDHEN, CDR2 SYDVKM. Assay: immunoSEQ multiplex PCR; the TCRdb copy retains only in-frame clones and omits some. The repertoire holds about 79,000 clones, with about four fifths as singletons. This chain connects TRBV28 to TRBJ1-5, with D possibly TRBD1 on 5 matching bases. Specimen: peripheral blood, collected 28 days after the second AZD1222 dose. This TCR was sampled from an adult who received the AZD1222 COVID-19 vaccine. Here the CDR3 DNA reads TGTGCCAGCAGTTTAGGGGGTGGCAATCAGCCCCAGCATTTT. Encoded protein: CASSLGGGNQPQHF. Full variable domain (remainder filled in from reference TRBV28 and TRBJ1-5): DVKVTQSSRYLVKRTGEKVFLECVQDMDHENMFWYRQDPGLGLRLIYFSYDVKMKEKGDIPEGYSVSREKKERFSLILESASTNQTSMYLCASSLGGGNQPQHFGDGTRLSIL.